This T cell receptor (beta chain) derives from a study of T cell responses to AZD1222 COVID-19 vaccine. Assay: immunoSEQ multiplex PCR; the TCRdb copy retains only in-frame clones and omits some. Among about 170,000 clones listed, around nine tenths were seen once. Between the trimmed V and J ends, which lost 5 bases and 7 bases, there was a span of 14 bases. This CDR3 comprises 13 residues. Germline CDR1 ENHRY, CDR2 SYGVKD. Overall study results and limits: Unmutated regions of variants are reportedly targeted by nearly half of spike-specific TCRs.

Of note for this clone: Its target is unknown.

This sequence joins TRBV10-3 and TRBJ1-2, with a weak D call TRBD1 (5 bases). This receptor was identified in an adult in good health. Specimen: peripheral blood, collected on day 0 of AZD1222 vaccination. DNA for the CDR3: TGTGCCATCAGTCTGGGCAGGGCGGGTGGCTACACCTTC. Protein sequence: CAISLGRAGGYTF.